What follows are 12 T cell receptor beta chains derived from one specimen sequenced in a study of vaccination and CD4 T cells after COVID-19. Treatment indicated: approximately nine-day PBMC culture with coronavirus spike peptide pools or control peptides (ViraFEST assay). Their target antigens are unknown. An Oncomine TCR Beta short-read assay was used to sequence the DNA from cultured CD4+ T cells. TCRdb reprocessed the PCR reads via MiXCR and lists one record per CDR3 protein. The sample shows 4,800 or so distinct CDR3 sequences, 78% of them seen only once. Sequencing input: CD4+ T cells from blood, cultured in vitro. The receptors shown here come from a human donor who had recovered from COVID-19.

The genes are TRBV12-3 or TRBV12-4 and TRBJ2-7; the D call may be TRBD1 or TRBD2 (5 bases each). The germline V and J ends were trimmed by 6 bases and 7 bases, with 16 bases remaining between them. This CDR3 is built from 13 residues. In DNA, the CDR3 is TGTGCCAGCAGCCACGGGACCGTGAGGGAGCAGTACTTC. It yields the protein CASSHGTVREQYF.

The V and J genes are TRBV12-3 or TRBV12-4 and TRBJ1-2; 7 nucleotides align to TRBD1. V lost 0 bases, J lost 6 bases, and 10 bases stayed unmatched. CDR3 size: 16 residues. In DNA form, the CDR3 reads TGTGCCAGCAGTTTAGCAGAGAGACAGGGAAGACATGGCTACACCTTC. Translation: CASSLAERQGRHGYTF.

The genes are TRBV7-6 and TRBJ1-6; TRBD1 agrees at 8 bases. The CDR3 runs to 19 residues. In germline, CDR1 is SGHVS, CDR2 FNYEAQ. J gave up 8 bases and V 6 bases, and 21 bases lay outside the gene matches. The CDR3 bases are TGTGCCAGCAGTTCGACCGGGACAGGCACCTTCCTGTCACATTCACCCCTCCACTTT. The encoded protein is CASSSTGTGTFLSHSPLHF.

The chain couples TRBV20-1 to TRBJ1-5, with no clear D. The ends were cut back, 5 bases at V and 0 bases at J, with 8 bases in the middle. CDR3 length: 13 residues. Per germline, CDR1 DFQATT and CDR2 SNEGSKA (reference sequence). CDR3 protein: CSASKGSNQPQHF. The CDR3 DNA follows: TGCAGTGCTTCCAAGGGTAGCAATCAGCCCCAGCATTTT.

This chain uses TRBV20-1 with TRBJ2-1, with D possibly TRBD2 on 7 matching bases. Germline CDR1 is DFQATT and CDR2 is SNEGSKA (reference sequence). Trimming stripped 0 bases from V and 8 bases from J, with 29 bases between. The CDR3 contains 19 residues. In DNA form, the CDR3 reads TGCAGTGCTAGAGATTCCGGGGACTACACCGAGCCCAGGGGATATGAGCAGTTCTTC. Protein product: CSARDSGDYTEPRGYEQFF.

The V and J genes are TRBV7-2 and TRBJ1-5; the D is unclear. The germline CDR1 and CDR2 sequences are SGHTA and FQGNSA. The CDR3 contains 15 residues. Trimming cost V 5 bases and J 0 bases, with 11 bases left between them. The CDR3 sequence is CASSPRYLSNQPQHF. CDR3 bases: TGTGCCAGCAGCCCTCGTTATCTTAGCAATCAGCCCCAGCATTTT.

The J gene is TRBJ2-7, the V gene TRBV19, with 8 bases lining up with TRBD1. After removal of 4 bases from V and 3 bases from J, the junction contained 5 bases not matched to a gene. The CDR3 extends over 14 amino acids. Germline CDR1 and CDR2: LNHDA and SQIVND (reference sequence). This CDR3 is CASSTLGQGYEQYF. DNA for the CDR3: TGTGCCAGTAGTACACTTGGACAGGGCTACGAGCAGTACTTC.

V is TRBV6-1 and J is TRBJ1-6, with TRBD1 identical over 7 bases. With V trimmed by 6 bases and J by 9 bases, 8 bases remained unmatched. The CDR3 is 14 residues long. The germline V gene encodes CDR1 MNHNS and CDR2 SASEGT. DNA for the CDR3: TGTGCCAGCAGACCGACAGGGTTGGGTTCACCCCTCCACTTT. Translated: CASRPTGLGSPLHF.

This chain connects TRBV21-1 to TRBJ1-2. TRBV21-1 is recorded as a pseudogene. The CDR3 is 11 residues long. The CDR3 loop is CASLLGYGYTF. The CDR3 DNA is TGTGCCAGCCTCCTCGGCTATGGCTACACCTTC.

Judged by abundance, this clonotype is large. V usage is TRBV30 and J usage is TRBJ1-6, with 8 bases lining up with TRBD1. The CDR3 runs to 15 residues. The germline CDR1 and CDR2 sequences are GTSNPN and SVGIG (reference sequence). With V trimmed by 0 bases and J by 7 bases, 5 bases remained unmatched. The CDR3 protein is CAWSVLRGRNSPLHF. The CDR3 DNA sequence: TGTGCCTGGAGTGTACTCAGGGGGCGGAATTCACCCCTCCACTTT.

On this clonotype: One junction end does not reproduce the germline sequence, and a read error may be involved. The chain carries TRBV12-3 or TRBV12-4 and TRBJ2-1; D remains unclear. The CDR3 contains 13 residues. CDR3 residues: CASSLAAGPPPTF. Here the CDR3 DNA reads TGTGCCAGCAGTTTAGCGGCCGGGCCTCCCCCGACCTTC.

The chain carries TRBV5-1 and TRBJ1-2; weak D call: TRBD1 (6 bases). Trimming shortened V by 4 bases and J by 5 bases, and 12 bases separated the two germline ends. This CDR3 contains 13 residues. The germline V gene has CDR1 SGHRS and CDR2 YFSETQ. The CDR3 nucleotides are TGCGCCAGCAGCGCGGGACAAATTTATGGCTACACCTTC. This translates into CASSAGQIYGYTF.